The clone carrying this T cell receptor (beta chain) is a singleton in its sample. Its antigen is unidentified. Sampled blood was obtained at baseline, cycle 4 day 1, and cycle 7 day 1. There are 15 residues in the CDR3. V gave up 2 bases and J gave up 8 bases, with 16 bases separating them. Germline V gene data show CDR1 as MDHEN and CDR2 as SYDVKM. Measured with immunoSEQ multiplex PCR; TCRdb has only the in-frame clones, and not every one. The table records 28,000 or so clones, 85% to 95% of them present only once. The entry originates in a study of OX40 agonist ivuxolimab in advanced cancers. Overall study results and limits: Clonal expansion from baseline to week 6 occurred in both CD4+ and CD8+ T cells. Normalized T-cell clonal expansion was also low in some nonresponders.

This specimen was CD4+ or CD8+ T cells sorted from blood, taken in a trial of the OX40 agonist ivuxolimab. V usage is TRBV28 and J usage is TRBJ2-1; D possibly matches TRBD1 or TRBD2 (5 bases each). This sequence originates from an adult with an advanced solid tumor such as melanoma, head and neck, liver or kidney cancer. CDR3 in amino acids: CASSLRGGPKDEQFF. The CDR3, as DNA: TGTGCCAGCAGTTTACGTGGGGGTCCCAAGGATGAGCAGTTCTTC. Full variable domain (remainder filled in from reference TRBV28 and TRBJ2-1): DVKVTQSSRYLVKRTGEKVFLECVQDMDHENMFWYRQDPGLGLRLIYFSYDVKMKEKGDIPEGYSVSREKKERFSLILESASTNQTSMYLCASSLRGGPKDEQFFGPGTRLTVL.